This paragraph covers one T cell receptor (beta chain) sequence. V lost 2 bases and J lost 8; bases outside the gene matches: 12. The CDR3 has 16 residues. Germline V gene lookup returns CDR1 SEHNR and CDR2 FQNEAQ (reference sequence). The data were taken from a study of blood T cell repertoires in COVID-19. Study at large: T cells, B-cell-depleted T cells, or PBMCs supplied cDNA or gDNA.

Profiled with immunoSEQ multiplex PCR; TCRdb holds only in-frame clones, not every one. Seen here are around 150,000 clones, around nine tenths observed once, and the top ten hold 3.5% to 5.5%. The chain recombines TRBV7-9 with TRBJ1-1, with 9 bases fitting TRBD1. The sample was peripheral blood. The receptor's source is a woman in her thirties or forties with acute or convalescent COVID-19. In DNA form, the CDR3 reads TGTGCCAGCAGCTTATCGGTGGGACAGGGAGCTTTCGAAGCTTTCTTT. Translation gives CASSLSVGQGAFEAFF.